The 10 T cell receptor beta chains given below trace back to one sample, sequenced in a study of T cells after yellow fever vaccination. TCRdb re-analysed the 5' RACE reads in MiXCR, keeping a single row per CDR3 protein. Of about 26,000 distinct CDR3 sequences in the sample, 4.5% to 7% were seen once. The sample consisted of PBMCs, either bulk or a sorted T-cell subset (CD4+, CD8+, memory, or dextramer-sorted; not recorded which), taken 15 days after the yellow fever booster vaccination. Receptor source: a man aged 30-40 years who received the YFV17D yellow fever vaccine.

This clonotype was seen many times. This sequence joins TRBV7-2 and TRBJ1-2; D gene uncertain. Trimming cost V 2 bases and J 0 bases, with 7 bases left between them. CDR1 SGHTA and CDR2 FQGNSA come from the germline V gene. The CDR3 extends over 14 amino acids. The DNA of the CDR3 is TGTGCCAGCAGCTTACAAGGATCTAACTATGGCTACACCTTC. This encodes CASSLQGSNYGYTF.

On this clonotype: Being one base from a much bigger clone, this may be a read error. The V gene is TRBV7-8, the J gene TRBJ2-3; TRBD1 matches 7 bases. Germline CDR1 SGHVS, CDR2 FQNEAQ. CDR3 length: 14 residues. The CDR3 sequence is CASSLDRGTDTHYF. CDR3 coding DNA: TGTGCCAGCAGCTTAGACAGGGGTACAGATACGCATTATTTT.

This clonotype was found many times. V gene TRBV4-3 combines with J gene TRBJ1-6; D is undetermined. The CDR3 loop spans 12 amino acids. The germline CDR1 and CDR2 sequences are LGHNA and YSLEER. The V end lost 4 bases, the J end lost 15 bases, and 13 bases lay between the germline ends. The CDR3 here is CASSRDRERLHF. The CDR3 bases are TGCGCCAGCAGCCGAGATAGAGAACGCCTCCACTTT.

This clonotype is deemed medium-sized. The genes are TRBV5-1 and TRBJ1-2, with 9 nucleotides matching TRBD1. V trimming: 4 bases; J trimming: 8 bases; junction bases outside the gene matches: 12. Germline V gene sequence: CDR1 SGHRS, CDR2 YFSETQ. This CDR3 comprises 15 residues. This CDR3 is CASSRPGTGIIGYTF. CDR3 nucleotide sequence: TGCGCCAGCAGCCGTCCCGGGACAGGGATCATCGGCTACACCTTC.

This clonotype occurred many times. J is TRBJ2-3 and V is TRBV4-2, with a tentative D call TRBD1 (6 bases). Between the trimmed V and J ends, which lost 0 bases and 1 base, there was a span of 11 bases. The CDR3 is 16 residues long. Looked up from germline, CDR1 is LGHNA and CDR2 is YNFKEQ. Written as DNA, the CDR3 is TGTGCCAGCAGCCAAGAAAGGGGGAGAGGCACAGATACGCAGTATTTT. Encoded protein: CASSQERGRGTDTQYF.

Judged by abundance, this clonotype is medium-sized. CDR3 nucleotide sequence: TGCAGTGCTAGGCCTTTAGACGGTGAGCAGTTCTTC. Its translation: CSARPLDGEQFF. V and J are TRBV20-1 and TRBJ2-1, with no clear D. Looked up from germline, CDR1 is DFQATT and CDR2 is SNEGSKA (reference sequence). Trimming left V 3 bases short and J 9 bases short, with 12 bases between. This CDR3 comprises 12 residues.

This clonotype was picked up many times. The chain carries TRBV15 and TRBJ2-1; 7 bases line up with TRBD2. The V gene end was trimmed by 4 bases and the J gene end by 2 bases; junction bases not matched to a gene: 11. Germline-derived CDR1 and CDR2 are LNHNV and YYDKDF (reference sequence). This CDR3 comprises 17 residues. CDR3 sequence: CATSIREGTTPYNEQFF. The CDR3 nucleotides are TGTGCCACCAGCATCCGAGAGGGGACTACACCCTACAATGAGCAGTTCTTC.

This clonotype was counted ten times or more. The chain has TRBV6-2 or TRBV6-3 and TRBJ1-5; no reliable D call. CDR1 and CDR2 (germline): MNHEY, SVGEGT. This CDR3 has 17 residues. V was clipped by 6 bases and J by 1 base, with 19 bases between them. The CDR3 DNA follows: TGTGCCAGCAGCACGCTCGGTGGTTTTATGAGCAATCAGCCCCAGCATTTT. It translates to CASSTLGGFMSNQPQHF.

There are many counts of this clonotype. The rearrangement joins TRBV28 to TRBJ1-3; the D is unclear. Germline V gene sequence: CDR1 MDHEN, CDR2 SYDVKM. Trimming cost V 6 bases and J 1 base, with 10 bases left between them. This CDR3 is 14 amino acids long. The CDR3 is CASRAYGSGNTIYF. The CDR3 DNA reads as TGTGCCAGCAGGGCTTATGGATCTGGAAACACCATATATTTT.

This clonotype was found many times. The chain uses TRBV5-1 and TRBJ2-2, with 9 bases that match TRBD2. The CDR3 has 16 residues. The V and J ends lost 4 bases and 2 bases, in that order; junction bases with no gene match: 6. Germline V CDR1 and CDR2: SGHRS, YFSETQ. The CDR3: CASSQQLAGNTGELFF. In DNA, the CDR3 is TGCGCCAGCAGCCAGCAACTAGCGGGCAACACCGGGGAGCTGTTTTTT.